One sample yielded the 2 T cell receptor beta chains listed below, sequenced in a study of HIV-infected patients and healthy controls. Alpha and beta constant-region primers primed reverse transcription of 400 to 500 ng RNA. Each of the alpha and beta chains got its own library through chain-specific third strand synthesis with indices. MiXCR, run by TCRdb on the 5' RACE reads, gives a single entry per CDR3 protein. The table includes about 4,400 distinct CDR3 sequences, 7.8% detected once. Whole blood was used without fractionation, so all unsorted peripheral T cells were included. The source material was blood, sampled before antiretroviral therapy. These receptors all come from an adult with HIV infection.

This clonotype was recorded many times. The V and J genes are TRBV11-2 and TRBJ2-7, with TRBD1 matching over 8 bases. The CDR3 is made up of 14 amino acids. Germline assignment: CDR1 SGHAT and CDR2 FQNNGV. The trim removed 5 bases at V and 4 bases at J, leaving 7 bases unmatched. The DNA of the CDR3 is TGTGCCAGCAGCCCGAGGACAGGGTTTTACGAGCAGTACTTC. Protein sequence: CASSPRTGFYEQYF. The full variable domain, rest sourced from reference TRBV11-2 and TRBJ2-7, is EAGVAQSPRYKIIEKRQSVAFWCNPISGHATLYWYQQILGQGPKLLIQFQNNGVVDDSQLPKDRFSAERLKGVDSTLKIQPAKLEDSAVYLCASSPRTGFYEQYFGPGTRLTVT.

In its sample, this clonotype ranks as medium-sized. The V and J genes are TRBV6-6 and TRBJ2-7; 8 bases map to TRBD2. V was pared by 0 bases and J by 1 base, with 8 bases of the junction left unmatched. Germline V gives CDR1 MNHNY, CDR2 SVGAGI (reference sequence). This CDR3 spans 17 amino acids. This CDR3 is CASSYSMGPSGSYEQYF. CDR3 in DNA: TGTGCCAGCAGTTACTCGATGGGTCCTAGCGGGTCCTACGAGCAGTACTTC.